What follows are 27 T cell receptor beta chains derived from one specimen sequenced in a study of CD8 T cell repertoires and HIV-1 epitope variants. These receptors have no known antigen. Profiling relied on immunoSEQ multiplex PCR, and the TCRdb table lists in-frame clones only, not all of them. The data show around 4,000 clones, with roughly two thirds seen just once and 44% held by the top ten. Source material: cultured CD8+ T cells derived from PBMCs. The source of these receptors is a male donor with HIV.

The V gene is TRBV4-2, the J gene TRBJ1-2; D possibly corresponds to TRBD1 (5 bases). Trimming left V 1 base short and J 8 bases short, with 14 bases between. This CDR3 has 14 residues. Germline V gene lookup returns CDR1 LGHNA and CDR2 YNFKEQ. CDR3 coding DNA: TGTGCCAGCAGCCAAGCCTCCGGGACTTACGGCTACACCTTC. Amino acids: CASSQASGTYGYTF.

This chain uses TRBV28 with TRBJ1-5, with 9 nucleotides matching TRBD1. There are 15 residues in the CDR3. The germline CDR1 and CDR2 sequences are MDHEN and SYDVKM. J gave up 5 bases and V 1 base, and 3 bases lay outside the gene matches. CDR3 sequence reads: CASSLSGTGYQPQHF. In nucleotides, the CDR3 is TGTGCCAGCAGTTTATCTGGGACAGGGTATCAGCCCCAGCATTTT.

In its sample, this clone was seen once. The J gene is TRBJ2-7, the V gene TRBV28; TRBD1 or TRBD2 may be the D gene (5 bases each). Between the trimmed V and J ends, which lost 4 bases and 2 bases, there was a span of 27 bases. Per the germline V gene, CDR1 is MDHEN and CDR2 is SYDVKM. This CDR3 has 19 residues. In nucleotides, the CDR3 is TGTGCCAGCAGTTCTCCGCACAATAGACCTGCAGGGACGGCCTACGAGCAGTACTTC. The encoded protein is CASSSPHNRPAGTAYEQYF.

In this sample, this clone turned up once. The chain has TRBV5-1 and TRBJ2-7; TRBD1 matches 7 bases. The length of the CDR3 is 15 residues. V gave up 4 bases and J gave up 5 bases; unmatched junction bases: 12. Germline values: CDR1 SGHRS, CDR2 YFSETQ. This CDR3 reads CASSETGAAGNEQYF. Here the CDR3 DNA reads TGCGCCAGCAGCGAAACAGGGGCGGCGGGCAACGAGCAGTACTTC.

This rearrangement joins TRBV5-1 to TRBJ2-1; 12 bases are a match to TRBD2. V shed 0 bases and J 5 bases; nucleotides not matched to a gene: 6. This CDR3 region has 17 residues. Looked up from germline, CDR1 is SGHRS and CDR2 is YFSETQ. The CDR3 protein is CASSLASGLAGNNEQFF. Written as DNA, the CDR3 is TGCGCCAGCAGCTTGGCCTCCGGACTAGCGGGAAACAATGAGCAGTTCTTC. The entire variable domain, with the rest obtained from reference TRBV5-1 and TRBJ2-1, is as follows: KAGVTQTPRYLIKTRGQQVTLSCSPISGHRSVSWYQQTPGQGLQFLFEYFSETQRNKGNFPGRFSGRQFSNSRSEMNVSTLELGDSALYLCASSLASGLAGNNEQFFGPGTRLTVL.

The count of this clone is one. CDR3 bases: TGTGCCAGCAGCCAAGATCTAGAACAGGGGACCTACGAGCAGTACTTC. Its translation is CASSQDLEQGTYEQYF. V usage is TRBV4-2 and J usage is TRBJ2-7; 7 nucleotides agree with TRBD1. There are 16 residues in the CDR3. Germline loops: CDR1 LGHNA, CDR2 YNFKEQ. V shed 0 bases, J shed 2 bases, and the junction held 7 bases outside the gene matches.

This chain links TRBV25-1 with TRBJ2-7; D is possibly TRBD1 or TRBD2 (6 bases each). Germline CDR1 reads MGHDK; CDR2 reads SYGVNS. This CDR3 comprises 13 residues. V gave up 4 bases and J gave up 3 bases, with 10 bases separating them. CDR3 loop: CASSVEGHYEQYF. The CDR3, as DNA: TGTGCCAGCAGTGTGGAGGGACACTACGAGCAGTACTTC.

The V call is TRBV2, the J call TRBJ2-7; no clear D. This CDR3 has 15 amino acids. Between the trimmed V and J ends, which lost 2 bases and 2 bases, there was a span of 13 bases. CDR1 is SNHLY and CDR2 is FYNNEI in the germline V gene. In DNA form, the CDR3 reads TGTGCCAGCAGTGAATTGACGGATTCTCCCTACGAGCAGTACTTC. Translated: CASSELTDSPYEQYF.

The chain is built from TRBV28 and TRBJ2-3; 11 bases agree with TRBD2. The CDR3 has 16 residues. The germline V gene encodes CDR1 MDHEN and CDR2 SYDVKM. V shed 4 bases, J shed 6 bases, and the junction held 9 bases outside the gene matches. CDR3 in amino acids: CASSWGAGLAVDTQYF. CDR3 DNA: TGTGCCAGCAGTTGGGGGGCGGGACTAGCGGTGGATACGCAGTATTTT.

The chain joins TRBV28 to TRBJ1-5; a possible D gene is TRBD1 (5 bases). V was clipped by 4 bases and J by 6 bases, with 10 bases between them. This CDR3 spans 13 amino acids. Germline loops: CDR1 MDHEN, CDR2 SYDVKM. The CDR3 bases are TGTGCCAGCAGTTCCACAGGCACTCAGCCCCAGCATTTT. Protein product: CASSSTGTQPQHF.

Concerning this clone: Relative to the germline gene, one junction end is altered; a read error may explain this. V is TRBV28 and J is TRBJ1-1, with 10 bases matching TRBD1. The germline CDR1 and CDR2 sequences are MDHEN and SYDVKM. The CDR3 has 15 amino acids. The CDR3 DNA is TGTGCCGGCAGTCCGATAGGACAGGGGGACACTGAAGCTTTCTTT. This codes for CAGSPIGQGDTEAFF.

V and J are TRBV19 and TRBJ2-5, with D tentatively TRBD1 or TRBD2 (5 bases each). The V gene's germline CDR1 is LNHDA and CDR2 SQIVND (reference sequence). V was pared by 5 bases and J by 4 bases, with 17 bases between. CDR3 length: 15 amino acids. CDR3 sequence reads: CASSDEGRALETQYF. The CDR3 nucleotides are TGTGCCAGTAGTGATGAGGGGCGGGCCCTAGAGACCCAGTACTTC.

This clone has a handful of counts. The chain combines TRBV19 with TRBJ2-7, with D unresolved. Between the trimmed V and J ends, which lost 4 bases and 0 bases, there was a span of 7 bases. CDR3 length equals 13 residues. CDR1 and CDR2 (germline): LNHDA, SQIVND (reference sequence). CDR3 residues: CASSTDGSYEQYF. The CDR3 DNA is TGTGCCAGTAGTACGGACGGCTCCTACGAGCAGTACTTC.

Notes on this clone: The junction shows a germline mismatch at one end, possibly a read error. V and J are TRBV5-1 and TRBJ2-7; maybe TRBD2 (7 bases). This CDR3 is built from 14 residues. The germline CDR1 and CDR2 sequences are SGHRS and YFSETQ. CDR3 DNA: TGTGCCAGCGGCGGGGGCGGAGCCACCTACGAGCAGTACTTC. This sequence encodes CASGGGGATYEQYF.

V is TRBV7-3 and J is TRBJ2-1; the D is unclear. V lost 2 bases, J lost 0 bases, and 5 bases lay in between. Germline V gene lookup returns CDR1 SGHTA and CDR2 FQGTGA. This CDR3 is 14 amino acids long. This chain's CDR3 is CASSLDSSYNEQFF. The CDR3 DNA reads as TGTGCCAGCAGCTTAGATAGCTCCTACAATGAGCAGTTCTTC.

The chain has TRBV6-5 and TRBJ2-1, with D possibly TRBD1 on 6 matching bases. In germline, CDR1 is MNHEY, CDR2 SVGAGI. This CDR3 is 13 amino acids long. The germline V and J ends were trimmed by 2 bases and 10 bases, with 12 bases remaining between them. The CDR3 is CASSYVDSREQFF. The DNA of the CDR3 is TGTGCCAGCAGTTACGTGGACAGCCGGGAGCAGTTCTTC.

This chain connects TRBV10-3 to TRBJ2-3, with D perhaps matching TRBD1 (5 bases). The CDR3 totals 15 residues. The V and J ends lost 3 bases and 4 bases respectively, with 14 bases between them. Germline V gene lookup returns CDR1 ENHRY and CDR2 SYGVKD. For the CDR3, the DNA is TGTGCCATCAGTGATGGCGAACAGGCGTCAGATACGCAGTATTTT. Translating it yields CAISDGEQASDTQYF.

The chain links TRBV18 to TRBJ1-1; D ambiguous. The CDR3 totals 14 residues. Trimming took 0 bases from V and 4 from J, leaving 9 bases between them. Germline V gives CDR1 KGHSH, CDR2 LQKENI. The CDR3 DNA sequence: TGTGCCAGCTCACCACCGTCCCCGGCCACTGAAGCTTTCTTT. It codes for CASSPPSPATEAFF.

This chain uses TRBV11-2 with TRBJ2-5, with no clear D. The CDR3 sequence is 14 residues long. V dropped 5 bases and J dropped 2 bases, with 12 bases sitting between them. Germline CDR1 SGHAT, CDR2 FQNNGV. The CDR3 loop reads CASSPNGLQETQYF. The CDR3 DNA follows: TGTGCCAGCAGCCCTAATGGGCTTCAAGAGACCCAGTACTTC.

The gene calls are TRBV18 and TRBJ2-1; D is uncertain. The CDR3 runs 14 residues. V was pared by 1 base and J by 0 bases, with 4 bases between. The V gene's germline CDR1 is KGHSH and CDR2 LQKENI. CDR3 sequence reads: CASSPLGSYNEQFF. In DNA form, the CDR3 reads TGTGCCAGCTCACCACTCGGCTCCTACAATGAGCAGTTCTTC.

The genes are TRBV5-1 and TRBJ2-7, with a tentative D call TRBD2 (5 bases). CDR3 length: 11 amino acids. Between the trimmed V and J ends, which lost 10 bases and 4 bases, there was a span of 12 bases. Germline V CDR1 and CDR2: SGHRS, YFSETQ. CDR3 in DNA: TGCGCCTCCCGCGGCGGGTACGAGCAGTACTTC. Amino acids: CASRGGYEQYF. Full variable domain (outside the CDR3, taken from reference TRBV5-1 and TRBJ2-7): KAGVTQTPRYLIKTRGQQVTLSCSPISGHRSVSWYQQTPGQGLQFLFEYFSETQRNKGNFPGRFSGRQFSNSRSEMNVSTLELGDSALYLCASRGGYEQYFGPGTRLTVT.

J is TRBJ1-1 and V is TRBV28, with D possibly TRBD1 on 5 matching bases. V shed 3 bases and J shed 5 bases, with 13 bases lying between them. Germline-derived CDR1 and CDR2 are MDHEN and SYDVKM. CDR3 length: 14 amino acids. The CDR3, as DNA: TGTGCCAGCAGTTTGGACCTAGGGGAAACTGAAGCTTTCTTT. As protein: CASSLDLGETEAFF.

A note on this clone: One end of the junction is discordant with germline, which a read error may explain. The CDR3 sequence is CAISESLGVSGANVLTF. In DNA, the CDR3 is TGTGCCATCAGTGAGTCTCTGGGGGTATCTGGGGCCAACGTCCTGACTTTC. The V call is TRBV6-1, the J call TRBJ2-6; D tentatively reads TRBD1 or TRBD2 (5 bases each). CDR1 MNHNS and CDR2 SASEGT come from the germline V gene. The CDR3 is 17 residues long.

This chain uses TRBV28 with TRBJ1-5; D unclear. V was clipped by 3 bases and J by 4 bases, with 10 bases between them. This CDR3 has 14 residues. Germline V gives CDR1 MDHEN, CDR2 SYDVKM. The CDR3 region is CASSFGDWNQPQHF. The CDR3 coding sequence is TGTGCCAGCAGTTTTGGGGATTGGAATCAGCCCCAGCATTTT.

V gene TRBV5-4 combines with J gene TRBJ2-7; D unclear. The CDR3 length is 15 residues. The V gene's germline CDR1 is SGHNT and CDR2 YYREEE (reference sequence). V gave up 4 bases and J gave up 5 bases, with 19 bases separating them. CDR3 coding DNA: TGTGCCAGCAGCCTGCGTTTAGCCGGCGGACACGAGCAGTACTTC. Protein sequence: CASSLRLAGGHEQYF.

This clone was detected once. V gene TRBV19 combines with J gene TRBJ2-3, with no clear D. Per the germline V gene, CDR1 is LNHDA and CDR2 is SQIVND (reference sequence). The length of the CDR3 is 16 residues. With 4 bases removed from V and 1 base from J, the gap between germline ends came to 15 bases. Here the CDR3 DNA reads TGTGCCAGTAGTAGGTCCTCCACGAGTGGCACAGATACGCAGTATTTT. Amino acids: CASSRSSTSGTDTQYF. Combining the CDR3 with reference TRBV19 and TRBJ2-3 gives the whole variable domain DGGITQSPKYLFRKEGQNVTLSCEQNLNHDAMYWYRQDPGQGLRLIYYSQIVNDFQKGDIAEGYSVSREKKESFPLTVTSAQKNPTAFYLCASSRSSTSGTDTQYFGPGTRLTVL.

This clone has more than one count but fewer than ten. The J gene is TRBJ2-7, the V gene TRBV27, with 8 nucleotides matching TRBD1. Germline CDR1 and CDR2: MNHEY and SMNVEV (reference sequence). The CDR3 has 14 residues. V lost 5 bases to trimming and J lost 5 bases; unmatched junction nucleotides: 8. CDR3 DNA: TGTGCCAGCAGTCCGGGACAGGTGCTACACGAGCAGTACTTC. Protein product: CASSPGQVLHEQYF.